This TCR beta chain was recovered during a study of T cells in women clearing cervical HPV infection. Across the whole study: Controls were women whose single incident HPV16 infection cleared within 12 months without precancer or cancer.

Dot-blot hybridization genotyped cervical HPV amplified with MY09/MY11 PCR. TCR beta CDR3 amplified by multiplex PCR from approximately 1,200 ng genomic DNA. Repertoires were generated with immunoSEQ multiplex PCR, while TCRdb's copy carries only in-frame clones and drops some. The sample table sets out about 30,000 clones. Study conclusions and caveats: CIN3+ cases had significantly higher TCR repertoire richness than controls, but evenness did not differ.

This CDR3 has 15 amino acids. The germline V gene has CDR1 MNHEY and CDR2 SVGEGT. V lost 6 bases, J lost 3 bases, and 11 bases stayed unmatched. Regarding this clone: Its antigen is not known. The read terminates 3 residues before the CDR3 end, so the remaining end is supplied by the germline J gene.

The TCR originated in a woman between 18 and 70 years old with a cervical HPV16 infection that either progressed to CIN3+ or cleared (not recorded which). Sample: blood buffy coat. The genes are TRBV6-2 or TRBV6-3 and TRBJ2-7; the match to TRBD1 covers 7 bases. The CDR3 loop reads CASRNTGTAFYEQYF. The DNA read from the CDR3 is TGTGCCAGCAGAAACACCGGGACAGCCTTCTACGAG.